This record covers a single T cell receptor beta chain. Its specificity is unknown. Beta-chain TCR CDR3 regions were amplified from RNA transcripts. First-round RT-PCR used HTBI primers; second-round multiplex PCR followed. Using its own MiXCR run on the multiplex PCR reads, TCRdb lists one record per CDR3 protein. Of over a million distinct CDR3 sequences in the sample, 35% to 40% were seen once. Eligible hyperthyroidism cases comprised new diagnoses of under 2 months' duration in individuals aged 18 to 65. Physicians reached a diagnosis by relying on clinical symptoms, serum thyroxine, TRAb, thyroid ultrasound and orbital computed tomography. The data originate from a study of Graves' ophthalmopathy and Graves' hyperthyroidism. Study-wide context: Hyperthyroidism was considered stable when no ophthalmopathy appeared within 18 months of follow-up.

CDR3 length: 16 amino acids. Germline trimming cut 6 bases from V and 4 bases from J; bases unmatched to any gene: 12. Points from the study as a whole: Also, most clonotypes expanded in the thyroid above 0.001 frequency appeared in blood.

This clonotype originated in an adult man with Graves' hyperthyroidism. Sample: peripheral blood or thyroid tissue (not recorded which). The chain joins TRBV12-3 or TRBV12-4 to TRBJ2-7; TRBD1 matches 10 bases. CDR3 residues: CASRIAGTGATYEQYF. The DNA for the CDR3 is TGTGCCAGCAGGATCGCCGGGACAGGGGCGACGTACGAGCAGTACTTC.